This T cell receptor (beta chain) is from a study of vaccination and CD4 T cells after COVID-19. Documented treatment: approximately 10-day PBMC culture with coronavirus spike peptide pools or control peptides (ViraFEST assay). Collection of the unexposed donor's CD4+ T cells took place before the COVID-19 pandemic (2011-2018). Antigen-specific T cells were expanded with peptide pools by ViraFEST, and TCRs were then sequenced. General study points: Although the median of SARS-CoV-2-reactive clonotypes rose from around 20 to 38, the change was not significant.

Cultured CD4+ T cells had their DNA profiled by the Oncomine TCR Beta short-read assay. From CD4+ T cells that had been cultured, genomic DNA was extracted. A single record per CDR3 protein comes from TCRdb applying MiXCR to the PCR reads. The table lists about 9,100 distinct CDR3 sequences, approximately 28% of them singletons. The CDR3 loop spans 14 amino acids. Trimming shortened V by 7 bases and J by 0 bases, and 10 bases separated the two germline ends. CDR1 is MNHNS and CDR2 is SASEGT in the germline V gene. Of note for this clonotype: Its specificity is not known.

Sequencing was carried out using CD4+ T cells from blood, cultured in vitro. This sequence originates from a human donor in good health. The chain recombines TRBV6-1 with TRBJ2-1; D may be TRBD2 (5 bases). This chain's CDR3 is CASILGSSYNEQFF. DNA of the CDR3: TGTGCCAGCATCCTGGGGAGCTCCTACAATGAGCAGTTCTTC.